This TCR beta chain was captured by sequencing in a study of beta chain features in type 1 diabetes. Regarding the study as a whole: A pattern of fewer insertions and more deletions at VDJ junctions was seen in type 1 diabetes patients. In all four CD4+ subsets, TCRB CDR3 length was significantly, moderately reduced in type 1 diabetes.

Reverse transcription of all isolated RNA meant that expressed TCRB transcripts were sequenced. Clones were sequenced by immunoSEQ multiplex PCR, and TCRdb holds only the in-frame ones, with some missing. The repertoire holds 300,000 to 450,000 clones, with over 8.5% as singletons. J gave up 0 bases and V 3 bases, and 2 bases lay outside the gene matches. Per the germline V gene, CDR1 is KGHSH and CDR2 is LQKENI. There are 14 residues in the CDR3. This clone has only a few counts. Its antigen is not identified. Cells sorted by CD45RO/CCR7/CD25/CD127/CD95/CD27 comprised CD4+ naive, central memory, regulatory and stem cell-like memory cells.

The TCR was taken from a man aged 25 to 40 with type 1 diabetes. Sequencing input: central memory CD4+ T cells from blood. The chain carries TRBV18 and TRBJ2-7, with 7 bases aligning to TRBD1. DNA of the CDR3: TGTGCCAGCTCACCGGACAGGAACTCCTACGAGCAGTACTTC. As protein: CASSPDRNSYEQYF.